The 10 T cell receptor beta chains presented below share a single source sample, sequenced in a study of human T cells and chemical hapten exposure (dated by TCRdb to 2020 to 2022). The library was prepared using 5' RACE. Instrument used: Illumina MiSeq. TCRdb redid the processing of the public reads, applying fastp at Q25 and MiXCR, and retained in-frame beta chains. For every CDR3 protein sequence, its rows merge into one entry that carries the most common genes and DNA. Across this sample there are approximately 81,000 distinct CDR3 sequences, with more than 7% seen only once. The ten largest make up 2% to 2.5% of the sample. Unfractionated whole blood was collected in Tempus Blood RNA tubes, and total RNA was extracted from that blood. These receptors all stem from a male donor in good health.

Concerning this clonotype: A clone one base away is much larger, so this may be a read error. The chain employs TRBV7-6 and TRBJ2-2; D may be TRBD1 (6 bases). This CDR3 is built from 14 residues. Germline-derived CDR1 and CDR2 are SGHVS and FNYEAQ. CDR3 DNA sequence: TGTGTCAGCAGCAAAGGACAGTCTTTCGGGGAGCTGTTTTTT. Translated, it gives CVSSKGQSFGELFF.

Many counts were recorded for this clonotype. The chain combines TRBV18 with TRBJ2-1, with D unresolved. The CDR3 loop spans 15 amino acids. With 0 bases removed from V and 2 bases from J, the gap between germline ends came to 8 bases. Germline values: CDR1 KGHSH, CDR2 LQKENI. In DNA, the CDR3 is TGTGCCAGCTCACCACCCGTTGGGGCCTACAATGAGCAGTTCTTC. Translation: CASSPPVGAYNEQFF.

This clonotype was found many times. This chain links TRBV28 with TRBJ1-5, with D possibly being TRBD1 (6 bases). Germline CDR1 is MDHEN and CDR2 is SYDVKM. The CDR3 totals 15 residues. Trimming cost V 5 bases and J 2 bases, with 13 bases left between them. This CDR3 reads CASSTPQGRNQPQHF. The CDR3 DNA is TGTGCCAGCAGTACCCCACAGGGTCGCAATCAGCCCCAGCATTTT.

The DNA for the CDR3 is TGTGCCAGCAGTTATTACCCAACGGACAGGGCAAGGAAGCCCCAGCATTTT. This gives the protein CASSYYPTDRARKPQHF. This chain uses TRBV6-2 or TRBV6-3 with TRBJ1-5; 8 bases map to TRBD1. Germline V lookup: CDR1 MNHEY, CDR2 SVGEGT. The ends lost 3 bases at V and 8 bases at J; junction bases unmatched: 15. This CDR3 has 17 residues.

This chain connects TRBV20-1 to TRBJ2-1; TRBD2 agrees at 7 bases. Trimming at V came to 0 bases and at J to 2 bases, leaving 4 bases not matched to a gene. This CDR3 is 15 amino acids long. The germline CDR1 and CDR2 sequences are DFQATT and SNEGSKA (reference sequence). The CDR3 protein is CSARDARGAYNEQFF. DNA of the CDR3: TGCAGTGCTAGAGACGCCCGGGGGGCCTACAATGAGCAGTTCTTC.

This clonotype showed up many times. The rearrangement uses TRBV12-3 or TRBV12-4 and TRBJ1-1; a possible D gene is TRBD1 (6 bases). Trimming shortened V by 5 bases and J by 1 base, and 14 bases separated the two germline ends. The CDR3 is 15 residues long. CDR3 in amino acids: CASSPGPGANTEAFF. The DNA for the CDR3 is TGTGCCAGCAGTCCCGGACCAGGGGCGAACACTGAAGCTTTCTTT.

This clonotype was found a few times. The chain couples TRBV12-3 or TRBV12-4 to TRBJ2-5; 12 bases map to TRBD2. The CDR3 is 15 residues long. Trimming cost V 5 bases and J 3 bases; bases outside gene matches: 4. The CDR3 nucleotides read TGTGCCAGCAGTCCTAGCGGGAGGGCCAAAGAGACCCAGTACTTC. Translated, it gives CASSPSGRAKETQYF.

This clonotype was found many times. The V call is TRBV7-9, the J call TRBJ2-7; D is ambiguous. The V gene's germline CDR1 is SEHNR and CDR2 FQNEAQ (reference sequence). CDR3 length: 12 residues. The V gene lost 1 base and the J gene lost 3 bases, with 4 bases spanning the gap. The CDR3 DNA is TGTGCCAGCAGCTTAGAGGACTACGAGCAGTACTTC. It yields the protein CASSLEDYEQYF.

The rearrangement links TRBV7-2 to TRBJ1-2; D ambiguous. This CDR3 spans 15 amino acids. Germline CDR1 SGHTA, CDR2 FQGNSA. Trimming took 1 base from V and 3 from J, leaving 12 bases between them. CDR3 in amino acids: CASSLEVFTDYGYTF. In DNA, the CDR3 is TGTGCCAGCAGCTTAGAAGTGTTCACAGACTATGGCTACACCTTC.

This clonotype has at least ten counts. The chain joins TRBV6-5 to TRBJ2-7; maybe TRBD2 (6 bases). This CDR3 is 14 amino acids long. Between the trimmed V and J ends, which lost 5 bases and 3 bases, there was a span of 14 bases. Per germline, CDR1 MNHEY and CDR2 SVGAGI. The chain's CDR3 is CASSPRDFHYEQYF. The CDR3, as DNA: TGTGCCAGCAGTCCCCGGGACTTCCACTACGAGCAGTACTTC.